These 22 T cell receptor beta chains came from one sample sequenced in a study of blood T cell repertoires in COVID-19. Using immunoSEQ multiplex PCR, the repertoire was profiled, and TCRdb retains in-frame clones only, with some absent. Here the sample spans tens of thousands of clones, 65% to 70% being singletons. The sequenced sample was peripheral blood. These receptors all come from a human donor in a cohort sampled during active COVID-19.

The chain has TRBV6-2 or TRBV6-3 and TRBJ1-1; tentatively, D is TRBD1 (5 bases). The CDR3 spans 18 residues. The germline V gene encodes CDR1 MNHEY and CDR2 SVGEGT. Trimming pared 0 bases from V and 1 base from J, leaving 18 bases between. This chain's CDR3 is CASSYSMQGAMKNTEAFF. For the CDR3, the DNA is TGTGCCAGCAGTTACTCGATGCAGGGCGCGATGAAGAACACTGAAGCTTTCTTT.

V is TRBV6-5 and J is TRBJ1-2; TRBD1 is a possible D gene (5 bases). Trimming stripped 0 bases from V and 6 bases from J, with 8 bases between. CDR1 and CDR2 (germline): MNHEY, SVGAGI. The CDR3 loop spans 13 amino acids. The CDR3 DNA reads TGTGCCAGCAGTTACTCGGGGGGGGATGGCTACACCTTC. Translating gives CASSYSGGDGYTF.

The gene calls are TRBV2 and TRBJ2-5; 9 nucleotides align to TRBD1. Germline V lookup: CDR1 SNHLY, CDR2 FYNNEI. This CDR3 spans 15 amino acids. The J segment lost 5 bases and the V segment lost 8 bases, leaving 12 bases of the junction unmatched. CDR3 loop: CASHATGGAVETQYF. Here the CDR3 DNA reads TGTGCCAGCCACGCCACAGGGGGCGCGGTGGAGACCCAGTACTTC.

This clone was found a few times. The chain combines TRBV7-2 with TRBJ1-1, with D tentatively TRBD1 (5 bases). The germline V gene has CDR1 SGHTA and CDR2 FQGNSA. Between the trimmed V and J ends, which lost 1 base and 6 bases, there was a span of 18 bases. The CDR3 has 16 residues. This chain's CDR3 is CASSLDLPGRSPEAFF. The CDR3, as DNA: TGTGCCAGCAGCTTAGATTTGCCAGGGCGGAGTCCTGAAGCTTTCTTT.

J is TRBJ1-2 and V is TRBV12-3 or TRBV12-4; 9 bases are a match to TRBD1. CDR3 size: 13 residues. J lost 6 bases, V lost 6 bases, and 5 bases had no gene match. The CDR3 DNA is TGTGCCAGCAGCCTCGGGACAGGGAATGGCTACACCTTC. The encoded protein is CASSLGTGNGYTF.

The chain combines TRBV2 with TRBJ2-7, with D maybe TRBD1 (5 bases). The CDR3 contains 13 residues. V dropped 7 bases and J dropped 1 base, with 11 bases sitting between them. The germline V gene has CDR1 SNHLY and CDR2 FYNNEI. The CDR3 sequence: CASTDSPSYEQYF. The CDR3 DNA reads TGTGCCAGCACTGACAGTCCGTCCTACGAGCAGTACTTC.

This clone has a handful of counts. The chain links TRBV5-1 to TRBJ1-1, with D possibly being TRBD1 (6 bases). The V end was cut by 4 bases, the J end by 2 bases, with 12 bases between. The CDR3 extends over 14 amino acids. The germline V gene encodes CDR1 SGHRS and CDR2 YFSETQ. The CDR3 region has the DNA TGCGCCAGCAGCGCCAAAGGGGGAAACACTGAAGCTTTCTTT. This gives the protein CASSAKGGNTEAFF.

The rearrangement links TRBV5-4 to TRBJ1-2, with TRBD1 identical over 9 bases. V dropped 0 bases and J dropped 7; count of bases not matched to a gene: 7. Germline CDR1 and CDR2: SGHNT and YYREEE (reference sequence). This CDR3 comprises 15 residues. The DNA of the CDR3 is TGTGCCAGCAGCTTGGTCGGGGACAGGGTGGGTGGCTACACCTTC. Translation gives CASSLVGDRVGGYTF.

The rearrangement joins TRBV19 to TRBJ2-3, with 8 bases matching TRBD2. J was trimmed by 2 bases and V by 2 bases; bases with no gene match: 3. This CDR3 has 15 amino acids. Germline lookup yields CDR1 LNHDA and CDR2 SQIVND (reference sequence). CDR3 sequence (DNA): TGTGCCAGTAGTATATTTAGCGGGGACACAGATACGCAGTATTTT. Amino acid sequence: CASSIFSGDTDTQYF. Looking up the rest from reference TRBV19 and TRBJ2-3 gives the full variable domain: DGGITQSPKYLFRKEGQNVTLSCEQNLNHDAMYWYRQDPGQGLRLIYYSQIVNDFQKGDIAEGYSVSREKKESFPLTVTSAQKNPTAFYLCASSIFSGDTDTQYFGPGTRLTVL.

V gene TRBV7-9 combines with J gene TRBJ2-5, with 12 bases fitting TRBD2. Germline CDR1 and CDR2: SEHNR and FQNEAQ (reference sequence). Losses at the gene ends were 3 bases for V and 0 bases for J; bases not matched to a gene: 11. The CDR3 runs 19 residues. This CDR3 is CASSFLGLAGWDYQETQYF. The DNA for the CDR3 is TGTGCCAGCAGCTTTCTCGGACTAGCGGGATGGGATTACCAAGAGACCCAGTACTTC.

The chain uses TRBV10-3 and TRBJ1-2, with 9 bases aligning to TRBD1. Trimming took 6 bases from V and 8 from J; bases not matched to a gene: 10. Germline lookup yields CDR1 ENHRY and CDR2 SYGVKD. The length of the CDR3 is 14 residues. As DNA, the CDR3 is TGTGCCATCAGGGATTCACAGGGGGCGGAAGGCTACACCTTC. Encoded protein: CAIRDSQGAEGYTF.

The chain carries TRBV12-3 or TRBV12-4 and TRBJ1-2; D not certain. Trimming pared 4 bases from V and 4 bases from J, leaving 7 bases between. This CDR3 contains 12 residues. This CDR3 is CASSYSSYGYTF. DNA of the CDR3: TGTGCCAGCAGTTATAGCTCCTATGGCTACACCTTC.

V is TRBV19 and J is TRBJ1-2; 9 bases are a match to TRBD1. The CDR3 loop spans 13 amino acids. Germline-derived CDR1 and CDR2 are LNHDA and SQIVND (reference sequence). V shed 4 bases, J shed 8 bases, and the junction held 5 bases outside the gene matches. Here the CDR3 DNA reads TGTGCCAGTAGTACCGGGACAGGGCAGGGCTACACCTTC. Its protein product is CASSTGTGQGYTF.

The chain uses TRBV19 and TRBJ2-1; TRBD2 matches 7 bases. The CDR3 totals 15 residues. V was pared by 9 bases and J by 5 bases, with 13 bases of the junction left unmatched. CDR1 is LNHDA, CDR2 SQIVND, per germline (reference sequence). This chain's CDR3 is CASASLVGRNNEQFF. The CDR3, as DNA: TGTGCCAGCGCGTCTCTAGTCGGGAGGAACAATGAGCAGTTCTTC.

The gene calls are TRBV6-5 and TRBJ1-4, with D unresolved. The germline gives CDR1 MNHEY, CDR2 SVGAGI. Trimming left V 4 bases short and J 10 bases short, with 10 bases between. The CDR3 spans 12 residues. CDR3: CASSSPTGKLFF. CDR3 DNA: TGTGCCAGCAGTTCACCCACGGGAAAACTGTTTTTT.

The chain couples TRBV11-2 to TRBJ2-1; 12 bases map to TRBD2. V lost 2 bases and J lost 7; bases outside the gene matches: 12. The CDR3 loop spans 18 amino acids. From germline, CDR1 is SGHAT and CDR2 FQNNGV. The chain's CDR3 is CASSLKKSLAGGRNEQFF. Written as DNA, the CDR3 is TGTGCCAGCAGCTTAAAGAAGAGTCTAGCGGGAGGGCGAAATGAGCAGTTCTTC.

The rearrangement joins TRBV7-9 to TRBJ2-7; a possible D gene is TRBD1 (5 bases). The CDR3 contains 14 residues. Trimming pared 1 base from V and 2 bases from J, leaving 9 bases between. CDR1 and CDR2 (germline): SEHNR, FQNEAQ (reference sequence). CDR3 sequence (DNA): TGTGCCAGCAGCTTAGTGGCAGGGACCTACGAGCAGTACTTC. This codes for CASSLVAGTYEQYF. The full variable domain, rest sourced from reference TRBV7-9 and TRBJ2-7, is DTGVSQNPRHKITKRGQNVTFRCDPISEHNRLYWYRQTLGQGPEFLTYFQNEAQLEKSRLLSDRFSAERPKGSFSTLEIQRTEQGDSAMYLCASSLVAGTYEQYFGPGTRLTVT.

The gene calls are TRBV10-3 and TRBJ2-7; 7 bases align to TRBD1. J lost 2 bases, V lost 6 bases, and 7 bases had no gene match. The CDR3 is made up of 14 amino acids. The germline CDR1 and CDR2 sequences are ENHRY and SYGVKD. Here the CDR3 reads CAIRMTGHPYEQYF. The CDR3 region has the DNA TGTGCCATCAGGATGACAGGGCACCCCTACGAGCAGTACTTC.

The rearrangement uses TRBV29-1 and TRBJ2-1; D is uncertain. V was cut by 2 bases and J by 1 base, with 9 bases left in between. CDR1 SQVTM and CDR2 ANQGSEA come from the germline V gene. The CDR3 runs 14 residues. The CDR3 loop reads CSVEPQSSYNEQFF. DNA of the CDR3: TGCAGCGTTGAACCCCAGTCTTCCTACAATGAGCAGTTCTTC.

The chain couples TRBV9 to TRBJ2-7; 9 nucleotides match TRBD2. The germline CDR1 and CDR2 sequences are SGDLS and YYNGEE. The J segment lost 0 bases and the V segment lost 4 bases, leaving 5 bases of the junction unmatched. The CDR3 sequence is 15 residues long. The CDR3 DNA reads TGTGCCAGCAGCCCGCGCGGGGGGGTCTCCTACGAGCAGTACTTC. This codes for CASSPRGGVSYEQYF.

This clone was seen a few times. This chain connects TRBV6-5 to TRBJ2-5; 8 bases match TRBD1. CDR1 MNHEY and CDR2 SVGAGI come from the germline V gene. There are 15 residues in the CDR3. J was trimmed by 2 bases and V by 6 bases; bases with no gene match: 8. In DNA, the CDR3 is TGTGCCAGCAGCCTCGGACAGGGTCAACAAGAGACCCAGTACTTC. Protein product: CASSLGQGQQETQYF.

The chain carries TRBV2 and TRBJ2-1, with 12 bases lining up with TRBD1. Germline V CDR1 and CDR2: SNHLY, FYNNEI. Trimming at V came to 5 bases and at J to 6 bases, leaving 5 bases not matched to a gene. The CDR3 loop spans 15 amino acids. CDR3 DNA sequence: TGTGCCAGCAGTAGGGGGACAGGGGGCCCCAATGAGCAGTTCTTC. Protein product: CASSRGTGGPNEQFF.